Listed below are T cell receptor beta chains from one sample, sequenced in a study of vaccination and CD4 T cells after COVID-19. TCRdb re-derived calls from the PCR reads in MiXCR, one entry per CDR3 protein. The sample has approximately 14,000 distinct CDR3 sequences; 50% to 60% are singletons. These TCRs are of unknown antigen specificity. Sequences were derived from CD4+ T cells from blood, cultured in vitro, sampled before SARS-CoV-2 vaccination. Receptor source: a human donor who had recovered from COVID-19. The CDR3 runs from the conserved cysteine through the conserved F or W. The D gene is left open where the match is weak. Clone size is given for some rows only: seen once, a few or many times, or a class if the clone is expanded.

J gene | clone size | V gene | D gene | CDR3 DNA | CDR3 protein
TRBJ1-5 | NA | TRBV6-5 | TRBD1 | TGTGCCAGCAGTTACCCGACAGGGGGAAGGTGGCATAGCAATCAGCCCCAGCATTTT | CASSYPTGGRWHSNQPQHF
TRBJ1-2 | NA | TRBV2 | NA | TGTGCCAGCAGTGAAGATGCAGGGGCCGGCTACACCTTC | CASSEDAGAGYTF
TRBJ2-3 | NA | TRBV20-1 | TRBD2 | TGCAGTGCTAGAGATGGCGGACTAGCGGGAAGGAGGGGGACAGATACGCAGTATTTT | CSARDGGLAGRRGTDTQYF
TRBJ1-2 | NA | TRBV7-8 | TRBD1 | TGTGCCAGCAGCCGGGGACAGGGTGCGTTCTATGGCTACACCTTC | CASSRGQGAFYGYTF
TRBJ1-4 | NA | TRBV20-1 | NA | TGCAGTGCTAGAGAGGGGGGTACTCTAACTGAAAAACTGTTTTTT | CSAREGGTLTEKLFF
TRBJ2-7 | NA | TRBV10-1 | TRBD1 | TGCGCCAGCAACCCCGGGACAGGGGGCTTCGAGCAGTACTTC | CASNPGTGGFEQYF
TRBJ2-5 | few | TRBV20-1 | TRBD2 | TGCAGTGCTAATCCCCTAGCGGGGGGACTCCAAGAGACCCAGTACTTC | CSANPLAGGLQETQYF
TRBJ1-2 | few | TRBV7-2 | NA | TGTGCCAGCAGCTTAGCGGTACTGGGGGAGGGCGGCTACACCTTC | CASSLAVLGEGGYTF
TRBJ2-1 | few | TRBV6-5 | NA | TGTGCCAGCAGTTACCCAGCAGGGCCCAATGAGCAGTTCTTC | CASSYPAGPNEQFF
TRBJ1-1 | NA | TRBV7-2 | TRBD1 | TGTGCCAGCAGCGGCGCTAGGGGGCGCGAAGAAGCTTTCTTT | CASSGARGREEAFF
TRBJ1-1 | NA | TRBV11-2 | NA | TGTGCCAGCAGCTTCTTCCTAACATCGGGCACTGAAGCTTTCTTT | CASSFFLTSGTEAFF
TRBJ2-5 | few | TRBV6-1 | NA | TGTGCCAGCAGTGAACAAGAGACCCAGTACTTC | CASSEQETQYF
TRBJ2-1 | NA | TRBV20-1 | TRBD1 | TGCAGTGCTATTTATCAGCCAGGGGGCGGGAATGAGCAGTTCTTC | CSAIYQPGGGNEQFF
TRBJ1-1 | once | TRBV11-3 | NA | TGTGCCAGCGCGAACAGGGATCGTGGAGCTTTCTTT | CASANRDRGAFF
TRBJ1-5 | NA | TRBV19 | NA | TGTGCCAGTAGTCGGAATCCCCGGGCAGACCAGTATAGCAATCAGCCCCAGCATTTT | CASSRNPRADQYSNQPQHF
TRBJ2-1 | NA | TRBV7-2 | NA | TGTGCCAGCAGCTTATCAGGGTCCCACAATGAGCAGTTCTTC | CASSLSGSHNEQFF
TRBJ1-5 | NA | TRBV28 | TRBD1 | TGTGCCAGCAGTACAGGGGGCAGTCAGCCCCAGCATTTT | CASSTGGSQPQHF
TRBJ1-1 | NA | TRBV20-1 | NA | TGCAGTGCTAGAGGAAAACAGGGAGGGGGAACTGAAGCTTTCTTT | CSARGKQGGGTEAFF
TRBJ1-2 | NA | TRBV6-2/TRBV6-3 | NA | TGTGCCAGCAGTAGTCGTGCGGATGGCTACACCTTC | CASSSRADGYTF
TRBJ1-5 | NA | TRBV20-1 | TRBD1 | TGCAGTGCTGGACAGGGAGATCAGCCCCAGCATTTT | CSAGQGDQPQHF
TRBJ2-7 | few | TRBV6-1 | NA | TGTGCCAGCAGCTCGGACGGCTACGAGCAGTACTTC | CASSSDGYEQYF
TRBJ1-2 | few | TRBV6-5 | NA | TGTGCCAGCAGTTACTCGGGGAGACAGGCACCTGGCTACACCTTC | CASSYSGRQAPGYTF
TRBJ1-6 | NA | TRBV20-1 | TRBD1 | TGCAGTGCTAGACTGACAGGGAGCAATTCACCCCTCCACTTT | CSARLTGSNSPLHF
TRBJ1-6 | NA | TRBV6-1 | NA | TGTGCCAGCAGCCGAACCCGCGGCCGCTATCTCGGGCAACCCCTCCACTTT | CASSRTRGRYLGQPLHF
TRBJ1-1 | NA | TRBV12-3/TRBV12-4 | NA | TGTGCCAGCAGTCCACTGCGGGCCATGAACACTGAAGCTTTCTTT | CASSPLRAMNTEAFF
TRBJ2-7 | NA | TRBV12-3/TRBV12-4 | NA | TGTGCCAGCAGTTCCTCTCCGGCTCACCAGCAGTACTTC | CASSSSPAHQQYF
TRBJ1-3 | few | TRBV20-1 | TRBD1 | TGCAGTGCCACCGGGACAGGGGCTGGAAACACCATATATTTT | CSATGTGAGNTIYF
TRBJ1-5 | few | TRBV19 | NA | TGTGCCAGTAGGAGTTCCGGGAACCGGAATCAGCCCCAGCATTTT | CASRSSGNRNQPQHF
TRBJ2-1 | NA | TRBV7-6 | NA | TGTGCCAGCAGCCAAACCTACAGGATCAATGAGCAGTTCTTC | CASSQTYRINEQFF
TRBJ1-2 | NA | TRBV6-2/TRBV6-3 | TRBD1 | TGTGCCAGCAGTTCAGGGGGCATCCGAGGGGGCTACACCTTC | CASSSGGIRGGYTF
TRBJ1-4 | NA | TRBV6-5 | NA | TGTGCCAGCAGTTCCGCCTCCCGATATGAAAAACTGTTTTTT | CASSSASRYEKLFF
TRBJ2-5 | NA | TRBV29-1 | NA | TGCAGCGTTAAGGCAGCATTGAAGGGGGAGCAGACCCAGTACTTC | CSVKAALKGEQTQYF
TRBJ1-2 | NA | TRBV12-3/TRBV12-4 | TRBD1 | TGTGCCAGCAGTACGAGCAGGGGGCGCTTTGGCTACACCTTC | CASSTSRGRFGYTF
TRBJ2-3 | few | TRBV7-2 | TRBD2 | TGTGCCAGCAGCCCTGTGGGACTAGCGGGGGCCGGCACAGATACGCAGTATTTT | CASSPVGLAGAGTDTQYF
TRBJ1-1 | NA | TRBV28 | NA | TGTGCCAGCAGTTTTAAGGGGAAGAACACTGAAGCTTTCTTT | CASSFKGKNTEAFF
TRBJ2-5 | NA | TRBV6-2/TRBV6-3 | NA | TGTGCCAGCAGTTACGAAGTCAGGGCAGAGACCCAGTACTTC | CASSYEVRAETQYF
TRBJ2-5 | NA | TRBV5-4 | NA | TGTGCCAGCAGCTTTGACGGGGCGAGGGAGACCCAGTACTTC | CASSFDGARETQYF
TRBJ1-2 | few | TRBV6-2/TRBV6-3 | TRBD1 | TGTGCCAGCAGCCAGACAGGGACCTATGGCTACACCTTC | CASSQTGTYGYTF
TRBJ2-5 | NA | TRBV2 | NA | TGTGCCAGCAGTGTTAAGGGACTCCCCCCCAAGACCCAGTACTTC | CASSVKGLPPKTQYF
TRBJ2-5 | few | TRBV11-2 | TRBD1 | TGTGCCAGCAGCCCAGGACAGGTTAAGCAAGAGACCCAGTACTTC | CASSPGQVKQETQYF
TRBJ1-1 | NA | TRBV20-1 | NA | TGCAGTGCTAGAGTCCAGGGCGAAGCTGAAGCTTTCTTT | CSARVQGEAEAFF
TRBJ1-1 | NA | TRBV7-9 | TRBD1 | TGTGCCAGCAGCTTATTCGGGACAGGGACGGTGAACACTGAAGCTTTCTTT | CASSLFGTGTVNTEAFF
TRBJ1-1 | NA | TRBV2 | NA | TGTGCCAGCAGATCGTCCGGCCACGAAGCTTTCTTT | CASRSSGHEAFF
TRBJ1-2 | NA | TRBV28 | NA | TGTGCCAGCAAGGGCAGGGGTGGCTACACCTTC | CASKGRGGYTF
TRBJ1-2 | few | TRBV6-2/TRBV6-3 | NA | TGTGCCGTCAACCCCCAGAGAGAGGGCTATGGCTACACCTTC | CAVNPQREGYGYTF
TRBJ1-1 | few | TRBV2 | NA | TGTGCCAGTCGACAGGCGGCTCAGAACACTGAAGCTTTCTTT | CASRQAAQNTEAFF
TRBJ1-2 | NA | TRBV5-4 | NA | TGTGCCAGCAGCTTGTTTGGGGGAGGGGGCTACACCTTC | CASSLFGGGGYTF
TRBJ1-2 | NA | TRBV15 | TRBD1 | TGTGCCACCAGCAGAGGACAGGGTGAAGGCTACACCTTC | CATSRGQGEGYTF
TRBJ1-1 | few | TRBV20-1 | NA | TGCAGTGCTAGGTTGAGACGAGCTATAAACACTGAAGCTTTCTTT | CSARLRRAINTEAFF
TRBJ1-2 | few | TRBV20-1 | TRBD1 | TGCAGTGCTGGAGACAGGGTGGGATATGGCTACACCTTC | CSAGDRVGYGYTF
TRBJ1-6 | few | TRBV2 | TRBD1 | TGTGCCAGCAGTGTGGGGACAGAGAATTCACCCCTCCACTTT | CASSVGTENSPLHF
TRBJ2-5 | NA | TRBV20-1 | NA | TGCAGTGCTGAACCGGGATCTAACCAAGAGACCCAGTACTTC | CSAEPGSNQETQYF
TRBJ2-3 | NA | TRBV12-3/TRBV12-4 | NA | TGTGCCAGCAATTTAGACAGAGATACGCAGTATTTT | CASNLDRDTQYF
TRBJ2-2 | once | TRBV7-2 | NA | TGTGCCAGCAGATTGGGGACCACAACCGGGGAGCTGTTTTTT | CASRLGTTTGELFF